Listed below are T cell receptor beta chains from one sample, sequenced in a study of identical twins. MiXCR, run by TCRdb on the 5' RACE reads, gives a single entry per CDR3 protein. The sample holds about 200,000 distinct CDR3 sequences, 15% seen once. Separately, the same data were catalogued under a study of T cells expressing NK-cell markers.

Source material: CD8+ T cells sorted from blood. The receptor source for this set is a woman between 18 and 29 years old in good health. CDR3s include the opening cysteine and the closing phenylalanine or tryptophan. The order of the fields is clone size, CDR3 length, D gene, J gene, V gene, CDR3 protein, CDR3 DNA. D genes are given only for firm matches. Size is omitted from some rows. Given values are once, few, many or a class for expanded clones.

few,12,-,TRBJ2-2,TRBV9,CASSVVGGELFF,TGTGCCAGCAGCGTAGTAGGCGGGGAGCTGTTTTTT
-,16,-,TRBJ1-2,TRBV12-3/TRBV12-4,CASLGPISGKDYGYTF,TGTGCCAGCCTCGGACCGATATCCGGGAAGGACTATGGCTACACCTTC
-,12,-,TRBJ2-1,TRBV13,CASSLEANEQFF,TGTGCCAGCAGCTTAGAGGCGAATGAGCAGTTCTTC
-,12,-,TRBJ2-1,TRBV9,CASRGSRNEQFF,TGTGCCAGTCGCGGCAGTCGTAATGAGCAGTTCTTC
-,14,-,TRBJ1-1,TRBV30,CAWSVLGTSQEAFF,TGTGCCTGGAGTGTACTTGGGACATCGCAGGAAGCTTTCTTT
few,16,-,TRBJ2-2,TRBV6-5,CASSYGGPTVTGELFF,TGTGCCAGCAGTTACGGGGGACCTACAGTCACCGGGGAGCTGTTTTTT
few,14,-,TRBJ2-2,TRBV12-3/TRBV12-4,CASSLIVYTGELFF,TGTGCCAGCAGTTTAATAGTGTACACCGGGGAGCTGTTTTTT
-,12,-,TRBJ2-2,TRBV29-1,CSVVPTTGELFF,TGCAGCGTTGTGCCTACTACCGGGGAGCTGTTTTTT
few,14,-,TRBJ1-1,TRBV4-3,CASSQVQGMAEAFF,TGCGCCAGCAGCCAAGTACAGGGTATGGCTGAAGCTTTCTTT
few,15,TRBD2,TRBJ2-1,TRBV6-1,CASSESVGGADEQFF,TGTGCCAGCAGTGAATCGGTCGGGGGGGCAGATGAGCAGTTCTTC
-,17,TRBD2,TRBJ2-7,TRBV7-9,CASSGLDTPTLPLEQYF,TGTGCCAGCAGCGGACTAGATACCCCAACCCTCCCTCTCGAGCAGTACTTC
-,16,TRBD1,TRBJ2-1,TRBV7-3,CASSLDEETGRNEQFF,TGTGCCAGCAGCTTAGACGAGGAGACAGGGCGCAATGAGCAGTTCTTC
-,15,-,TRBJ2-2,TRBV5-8,CASSRDDLNTGELFF,TGTGCCAGCAGCCGGGATGACTTGAACACCGGGGAGCTGTTTTTT
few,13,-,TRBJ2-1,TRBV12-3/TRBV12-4,CASSLEGRGEQFF,TGTGCCAGCAGTTTAGAAGGGAGGGGGGAGCAGTTCTTC
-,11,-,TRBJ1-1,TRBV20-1,CSAITDGEAFF,TGCAGTGCTATCACGGACGGTGAGGCTTTCTTT
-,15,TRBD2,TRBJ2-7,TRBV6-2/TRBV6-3,CASSWAGTINYEQYF,TGTGCCAGCAGTTGGGCCGGGACTATAAACTACGAGCAGTACTTC
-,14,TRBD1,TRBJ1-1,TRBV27,CASSPTGEETEAFF,TGTGCCAGCAGCCCGACAGGGGAGGAGACTGAAGCTTTCTTT
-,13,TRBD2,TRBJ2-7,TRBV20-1,CSANAGGLNEQYF,TGCAGTGCTAACGCGGGGGGCCTGAACGAGCAGTACTTC
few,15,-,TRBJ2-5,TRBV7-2,CASTNSPGSQETQYF,TGTGCCAGCACCAACTCCCCAGGGAGCCAAGAGACCCAGTACTTC
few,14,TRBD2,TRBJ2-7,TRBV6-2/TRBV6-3,CASSWGLADYEQYF,TGTGCCAGCAGTTGGGGACTAGCGGACTACGAGCAGTACTTC
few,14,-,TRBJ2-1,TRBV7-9,CASSLDLARNEQFF,TGTGCCAGCAGCTTAGACCTGGCTCGGAATGAGCAGTTCTTC
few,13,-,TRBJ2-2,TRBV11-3,CASSFISGGELFF,TGTGCCAGCAGCTTTATCAGCGGCGGGGAGCTGTTTTTT
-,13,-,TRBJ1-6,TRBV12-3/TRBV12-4,CASSSSGNSPLHF,-
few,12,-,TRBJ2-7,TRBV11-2,CASSPPSHEQYF,TGTGCCAGCAGCCCCCCAAGCCACGAGCAGTACTTC
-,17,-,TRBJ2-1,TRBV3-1,CASSQILRSGSYNEQFF,TGTGCCAGCAGCCAAATTTTGCGCTCAGGGAGTTACAATGAGCAGTTCTTC
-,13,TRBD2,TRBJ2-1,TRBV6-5,CASSYSSGGLSLF,TGTGCCAGCAGTTACTCATCCGGGGGACTAAGCCTCTTC
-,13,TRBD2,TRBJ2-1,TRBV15,CATSRPGGSEQFF,TGTGCCACCAGCAGACCGGGAGGGAGTGAGCAGTTCTTC
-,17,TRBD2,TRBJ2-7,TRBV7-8,CASSLRPGTSGDLEQYF,TGTGCCAGCAGCTTAAGGCCAGGGACTAGCGGGGATCTCGAGCAGTACTTC
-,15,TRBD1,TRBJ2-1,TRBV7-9,CASSPPGQGYNEQFF,TGTGCCAGCAGCCCTCCGGGACAGGGCTACAATGAGCAGTTCTTC
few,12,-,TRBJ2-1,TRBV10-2,CASSGQVPEQFF,TGCGCCAGCAGTGGACAGGTCCCTGAGCAGTTCTTC
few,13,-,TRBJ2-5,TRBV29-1,CSVETGREETQYF,TGCAGCGTTGAAACAGGGCGGGAAGAGACCCAGTACTTC
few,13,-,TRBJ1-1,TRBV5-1,CASSMEAALEAFF,TGCGCCAGCAGCATGGAGGCGGCCCTTGAAGCTTTCTTT
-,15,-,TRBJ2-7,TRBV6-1,CASSSYGTGDYEQYF,TGTGCCAGCAGTAGTTACGGGACGGGGGACTACGAGCAGTACTTC
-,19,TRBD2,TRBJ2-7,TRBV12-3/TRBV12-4,CASSTVNRVPTSGPYEQYF,TGTGCCAGCAGCACGGTTAACAGAGTCCCGACTAGCGGTCCCTACGAGCAGTACTTC
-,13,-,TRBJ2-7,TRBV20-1,CSAWADASYEQYF,TGCAGTGCTTGGGCCGACGCCTCCTACGAGCAGTACTTC
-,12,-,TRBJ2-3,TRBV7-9,CASSSFTDTQYF,TGTGCCAGCAGCTCCTTCACAGATACGCAGTATTTT
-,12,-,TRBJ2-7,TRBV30,CAWSGSVYEQYF,TGTGCCTGGAGTGGCAGCGTCTACGAGCAGTACTTC
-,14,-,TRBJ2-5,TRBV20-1,CSGRGDLAVGTQYF,TGCAGTGGCCGGGGAGACTTGGCGGTAGGGACCCAGTACTTC
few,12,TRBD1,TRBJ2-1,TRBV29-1,CSIPGTGFEQFF,TGCAGCATTCCCGGGACAGGATTCGAGCAGTTCTTC
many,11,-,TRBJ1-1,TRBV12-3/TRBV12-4,CASSFGAEAFF,TGTGCCAGCAGTTTTGGGGCTGAAGCTTTCTTT
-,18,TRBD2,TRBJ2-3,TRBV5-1,CASSAGLAGGPESDTQYF,TGCGCCAGCAGCGCCGGACTAGCGGGAGGGCCGGAGTCAGATACGCAGTATTTT
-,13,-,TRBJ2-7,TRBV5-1,CASSLPGAAEQYF,TGCGCCAGCAGCCTCCCGGGGGCTGCCGAGCAGTACTTC
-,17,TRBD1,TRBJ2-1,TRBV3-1,CASSQDLGTGVHNEQFF,TGTGCCAGCAGCCAAGATCTGGGGACAGGGGTACACAATGAGCAGTTCTTC
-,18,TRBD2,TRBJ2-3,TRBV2,CTFSDYPAGEFETDTQYF,TGTACCTTCAGTGATTATCCGGCGGGAGAGTTTGAAACAGATACGCAGTATTTT